This TCR beta chain is from a study of beta chain features in type 1 diabetes. Study information: Healthy donors and patients had similar age, gender and cell yields. Cells sorted and examined across all samples totaled almost 110 million.

Only one heparinised blood draw was taken per donor, and its volume averaged around 110 mL. Whole-study findings and limits: Researchers report that Type 1 diabetes patients had moderately but significantly shorter TCRB CDR3s across all four CD4+ subsets.

Germline lookup yields CDR1 MNHEY and CDR2 SVGAGI. V lost 5 bases and J lost 2, with 3 bases in between. This CDR3 is built from 11 residues. With respect to this clone: Its target is not known.

Reverse transcribing all isolated RNA meant expressed TCRB transcripts were sequenced. Only in-frame clones appear in the TCRdb table, and some are missing; sequencing was by immunoSEQ multiplex PCR. This table has hundreds of thousands of clones, over 11% appearing once. The TCR sequence derives from a young man with type 1 diabetes. The source material was naive CD4+ T cells from blood. J is TRBJ2-5 and V is TRBV6-5; D ambiguous. The CDR3 loop is CASSQQETQYF. In DNA form, the CDR3 reads TGTGCCAGCAGTCAGCAAGAGACCCAGTACTTC.